The T cell receptor (beta chain) described here comes from a study of blood T cell repertoires in COVID-19. The CDR3 totals 13 residues. CDR1 and CDR2 from the germline V gene are GTSNPN and SVGIG (reference sequence). V trimming: 3 bases; J trimming: 4 bases; junction bases outside the gene matches: 4. Repertoires were generated with immunoSEQ multiplex PCR, while TCRdb's copy carries only in-frame clones and drops some. The sample comprises over 150,000 clones, over 90% of which are singletons, and approximately 0.5% rests with the top ten. V is TRBV30 and J is TRBJ1-2; 8 bases align to TRBD1. The material sequenced was peripheral blood. This TCR came from a man aged 50 or older with acute or convalescent COVID-19. CDR3 sequence (DNA): TGTGCCTGGAGACGGACAGGGCCCTATGGCTACACCTTC. Amino acid sequence: CAWRRTGPYGYTF.